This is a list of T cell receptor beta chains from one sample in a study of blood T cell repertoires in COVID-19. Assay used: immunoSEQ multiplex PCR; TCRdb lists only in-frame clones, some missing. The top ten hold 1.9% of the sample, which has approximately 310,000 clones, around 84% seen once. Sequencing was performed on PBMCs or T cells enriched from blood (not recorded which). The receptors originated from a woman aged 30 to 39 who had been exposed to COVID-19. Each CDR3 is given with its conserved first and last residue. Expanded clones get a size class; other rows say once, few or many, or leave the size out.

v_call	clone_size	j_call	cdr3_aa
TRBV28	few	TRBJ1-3	CASSLGARLSGNTIYF
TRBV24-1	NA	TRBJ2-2	CATSVGSGSHTGELFF
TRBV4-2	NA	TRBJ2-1	CASSPTSLAGGSNEQFF
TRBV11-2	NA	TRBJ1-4	CASSLGAGWNEKLFF
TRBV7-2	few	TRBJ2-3	CASSHHLGLAGGGATQYF
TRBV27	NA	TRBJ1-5	CATERGQSNQPQHF
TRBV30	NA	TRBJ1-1	CAWSVLLGTGREAFF
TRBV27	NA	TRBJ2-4	CASSSGGARIQYF
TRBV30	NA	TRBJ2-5	CAWSVNLGGVVSETQYF
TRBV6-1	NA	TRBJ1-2	CASSESRKTLYTF
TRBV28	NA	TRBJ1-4	CASSYRGRANEKLFF
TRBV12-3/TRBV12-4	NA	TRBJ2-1	CASSFSSYNEQFF
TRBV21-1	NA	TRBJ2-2	CASSKDGTENTGELFF
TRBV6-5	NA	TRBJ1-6	CASRQQGSYNSPLHF
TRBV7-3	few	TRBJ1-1	CASSPGGVMNTEAFF
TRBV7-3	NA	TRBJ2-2	CASSLKGTGNTGELFF
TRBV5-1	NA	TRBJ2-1	CASSLASTDNEQFF
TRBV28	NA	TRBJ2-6	CASSLSGLGNPGANVLTF
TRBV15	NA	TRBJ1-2	CATSSGTTSGYTF
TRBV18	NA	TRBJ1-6	CASSRDRAAYNSPLHF
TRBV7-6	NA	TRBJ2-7	CASSGGLGGPYEQYF
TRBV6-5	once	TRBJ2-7	CASRRGATSYEQYF
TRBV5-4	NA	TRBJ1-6	CASSRETVRNSPLHF
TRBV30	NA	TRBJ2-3	CAWSLDRQYTDTQYF
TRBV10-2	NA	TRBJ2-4	CASSELIAKNIQYF
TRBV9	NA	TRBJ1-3	CASSETQGGNTIYF